Sequencing of this TCR beta chain was carried out in a study of shared clonotypes between healthy human individuals. With respect to this clone: The same CDR3 also results from other DNA sequences found in this sample.

Produced via immunoSEQ multiplex PCR; TCRdb's table is partial and in-frame only. The sample includes a few million clones, 90% to 96% of them seen just once. Germline V gene sequence: CDR1 KGHSH, CDR2 LQKENI. V gave up 4 bases and J gave up 0 bases, with 4 bases separating them. This CDR3 has 14 amino acids. This sequence originates from a man younger than 35 in good health. The source material was naive CD4+ T cells sorted from blood. Regarding subset: CD45RA+ positively selected. The chain is built from TRBV18 and TRBJ2-6, with D unresolved. In nucleotides, the CDR3 is TGTGCCAGCTCACAGGACTCTGGGGCCAACGTCCTGACTTTC. The encoded protein is CASSQDSGANVLTF.